This TCR beta chain derives from a study of a mutant IDH1 vaccine in newly diagnosed glioma. This table comes from immunoSEQ multiplex PCR, and its TCRdb copy is limited to in-frame clones, with some not included. The top ten hold 0.6% to 0.95% of the sample, which has around 94,000 clones, roughly 90% seen once. Stated time point: week 47, end of study. Each dose of the vaccine consisted of 300 ug of mutant IDH1 20-mer peptide, with topical imiquimod. As for this clone: Antigen: not known.

This CDR3 is 15 amino acids long. CDR1 and CDR2 (germline): MNHEY, SVGAGI. Trimming shortened V by 0 bases and J by 8 bases, and 13 bases separated the two germline ends. The sequence derives from a woman between 50 and 59 years old with glioma. The source material was PBMCs, sampled from a glioma patient whose treatment included an IDH1 peptide vaccine. V and J are TRBV6-5 and TRBJ1-4; unclear D gene. CDR3 protein: CASSYSSFEVEKLFF. CDR3 DNA: TGTGCCAGCAGTTACTCGAGTTTTGAGGTCGAAAAACTGTTTTTT.